A single sample gave rise to the 32 T cell receptor beta chains below, sequenced in a study of shared clonotypes between healthy human individuals. The data were produced by immunoSEQ multiplex PCR, yet TCRdb's version contains in-frame clones alone and is incomplete. This sample yields nearly 500,000 clones, of which over 60% are seen a single time; under 15% belongs to the top ten. Specimen: PBMCs. The receptors shown here come from a woman aged 40 to 50 in good health. Some clones in this sample may be carry-over from other donors' samples.

This clone was seen only a few times. The chain links TRBV28 to TRBJ2-7, with TRBD2 matching over 10 bases. The CDR3 consists of 15 residues. CDR1 and CDR2 from the germline V gene are MDHEN and SYDVKM. With V trimmed by 5 bases and J by 2 bases, 6 bases remained unmatched. The CDR3 here is CASSPRLAGAYEQYF. CDR3 coding DNA: TGTGCCAGCAGTCCCCGCCTAGCGGGAGCCTACGAGCAGTACTTC.

The CDR3 protein is CASSPRDRAYEQYF. The CDR3 coding sequence is TGCGCCAGCAGCCCCCGGGACAGGGCGTACGAGCAGTACTTC. V gene TRBV5-1 combines with J gene TRBJ2-7; 9 positions agree with TRBD1. The CDR3 sequence is 14 residues long. J gave up 4 bases and V 4 bases, and 6 bases lay outside the gene matches. The germline CDR1 and CDR2 sequences are SGHRS and YFSETQ.

The J gene is TRBJ2-3, the V gene TRBV10-2; 10 bases fit TRBD2. This CDR3 has 16 amino acids. J lost 8 bases, V lost 10 bases, and 18 bases had no gene match. Germline V gene lookup returns CDR1 WSHSY and CDR2 SAAADI. CDR3 loop: CATMGSGRSKHVTQYF. The CDR3 DNA reads TGCGCCACCATGGGTAGCGGGAGGTCAAAGCATGTTACGCAGTATTTT.

This clone was seen more than once but under ten times. A far larger clone is only one base removed, so a read error is likely. The chain uses TRBV9 and TRBJ1-1; perhaps TRBD1 as D (5 bases). Trimming took 4 bases from V and 7 from J, leaving 14 bases between them. Germline V gives CDR1 SGDLS, CDR2 YYNGEE. This CDR3 contains 13 residues. The CDR3 DNA follows: TGTGCCAGCAGCATAGGGGCAGGCAATGAAGCTTTCTTT. Residues: CASSIGAGNEAFF.

The V gene is TRBV19, the J gene TRBJ1-5, with D tentatively TRBD1 (5 bases). CDR1 and CDR2 from the germline V gene are LNHDA and SQIVND (reference sequence). The CDR3 sequence is 15 residues long. Trimming pared 1 base from V and 7 bases from J, leaving 14 bases between. The CDR3 bases are TGTGCCAGTAGTATAGTCTACGGGGCCGGGCAGCCCCAGCATTTT. Translation: CASSIVYGAGQPQHF.

On this clone: Other DNA sequences from this sample encode an identical CDR3 as well. The chain couples TRBV9 to TRBJ2-7; 9 nucleotides align to TRBD1. Germline V CDR1 and CDR2: SGDLS, YYNGEE. CDR3 length: 14 residues. The ends lost 3 bases at V and 4 bases at J; junction bases unmatched: 5. This CDR3 reads CASSATGGGYEQYF. The CDR3 nucleotides read TGTGCCAGCAGCGCTACAGGGGGCGGGTACGAGCAGTACTTC.

V is TRBV2 and J is TRBJ1-1, with D hard to call. CDR3 length: 14 residues. CDR1 and CDR2 from the germline V gene are SNHLY and FYNNEI. V was pared by 7 bases and J by 3 bases, with 15 bases between. DNA of the CDR3: TGTGCCAGCACCATCCAGGCGACCCACACTGAAGCTTTCTTT. Translated, it gives CASTIQATHTEAFF. The complete variable domain, with remaining parts taken from reference TRBV2 and TRBJ1-1, reads EPEVTQTPSHQVTQMGQEVILRCVPISNHLYFYWYRQILGQKVEFLVSFYNNEISEKSEIFDDQFSVERPDGSNFTLKIRSTKLEDSAMYFCASTIQATHTEAFFGQGTRLTVV.

This clone came up a few times. CDR3 protein: CASSPGLAGETQYF. Written as DNA, the CDR3 is TGCGCCAGCAGCCCGGGACTAGCGGGAGAGACCCAGTACTTC. The chain is built from TRBV4-1 and TRBJ2-5; TRBD2 matches at 12 bases. CDR1 is MGHRA, CDR2 YSYEKL, per germline. The CDR3 sequence is 14 residues long. Losses at the gene ends were 4 bases for V and 4 bases for J; bases not matched to a gene: 1.

This clone was detected a few times. The chain joins TRBV7-9 to TRBJ2-7; TRBD2 might be the D (6 bases). Germline V gives CDR1 SEHNR, CDR2 FQNEAQ (reference sequence). Deletions cut 5 bases from V and 6 bases from J, with 23 bases between. The CDR3 has 16 residues. DNA of the CDR3: TGTGCCAGCAGCCCCATGGGGGGTATGGGGTTTGGCGAGCAGTACTTC. Translation gives CASSPMGGMGFGEQYF.

On this clone itself: Additional DNA sequences in this sample encode the identical CDR3. The chain uses TRBV6-1 and TRBJ2-1; 14 positions match TRBD2. This CDR3 spans 16 amino acids. The trim removed 2 bases at V and 4 bases at J, leaving 1 base unmatched. Germline V lookup: CDR1 MNHNS, CDR2 SASEGT. The DNA of the CDR3 is TGTGCCAGCAGTGAACGACTAGCGGGAGGGTACAATGAGCAGTTCTTC. Translating gives CASSERLAGGYNEQFF.

The rearrangement uses TRBV27 and TRBJ2-1; TRBD2 aligns across 8 bases. Trimming cost V 5 bases and J 8 bases; bases outside gene matches: 11. Per germline, CDR1 MNHEY and CDR2 SMNVEV (reference sequence). The CDR3 consists of 15 residues. The CDR3 sequence is CASSQLAERAYEQFF. DNA of the CDR3: TGTGCCAGCAGTCAACTAGCGGAACGCGCCTATGAGCAGTTCTTC.

Details on this clone: This clone may be a read error of a much larger clone one base away. Different DNA sequences within this sample yield the same CDR3. This sequence joins TRBV6-5 and TRBJ2-7; TRBD1 aligns across 10 bases. V gave up 2 bases and J gave up 3 bases; unmatched junction bases: 7. Germline CDR1 reads MNHEY; CDR2 reads SVGAGI. This CDR3 spans 16 amino acids. In DNA form, the CDR3 reads TGTGCCAGCAGTTACCTGTCGGGACAGGGGCTCTACGAGCAGTACTTC. Protein sequence: CASSYLSGQGLYEQYF.

The chain combines TRBV6-1 with TRBJ1-2, with 7 bases fitting TRBD1. Germline-derived CDR1 and CDR2 are MNHNS and SASEGT. V lost 3 bases, J lost 5 bases, and 6 bases stayed unmatched. This CDR3 is 14 amino acids long. The CDR3 bases are TGTGCCAGCAGTGAGCTGACAGGGAATTATGGCTACACCTTC. This encodes CASSELTGNYGYTF.

This clone was seen repeatedly, ten times or more. The rearrangement joins TRBV28 to TRBJ2-6; TRBD1 is a possible D gene (5 bases). CDR1 and CDR2 (germline): MDHEN, SYDVKM. This CDR3 has 17 residues. V lost 6 bases, J lost 2 bases, and 17 bases lay in between. CDR3 loop: CASRDNTTPPGANVLTF. CDR3 coding DNA: TGTGCCAGCAGGGACAACACGACACCCCCTGGGGCCAACGTCCTGACTTTC.

The chain employs TRBV29-1 and TRBJ1-2; 7 nucleotides align to TRBD1. V trimming: 6 bases; J trimming: 8 bases; junction bases outside the gene matches: 15. This CDR3 is 14 amino acids long. CDR1 and CDR2 from the germline V gene are SQVTM and ANQGSEA. Here the CDR3 reads CSVDRTGASGGYTF. CDR3 coding DNA: TGCAGCGTGGACCGGACAGGAGCGAGTGGCGGCTACACCTTC.

This rearrangement joins TRBV19 to TRBJ2-6; D remains ambiguous. V gave up 3 bases and J gave up 0 bases, with 6 bases separating them. Germline V gene data show CDR1 as LNHDA and CDR2 as SQIVND (reference sequence). This CDR3 region has 15 residues. Written as DNA, the CDR3 is TGTGCCAGTAGTATGGGTTACTCTGGGGCCAACGTCCTGACTTTC. Its translation is CASSMGYSGANVLTF.

The chain links TRBV7-9 to TRBJ2-1; no reliable D call. The germline V and J ends were trimmed by 5 bases and 0 bases, with 8 bases remaining between them. The CDR3 is 14 amino acids. The germline V gene encodes CDR1 SEHNR and CDR2 FQNEAQ (reference sequence). The CDR3, as DNA: TGTGCCAGCAGCCCCACGAGCTCCTACAATGAGCAGTTCTTC. This translates into CASSPTSSYNEQFF.

The chain is built from TRBV21-1 and TRBJ2-1. TRBV21-1 is recorded as a pseudogene. The CDR3 runs 13 residues. The CDR3, as DNA: TGTGCCAGCAGCAAAGGGACCCACAATGAGCAGTTCTTC. This translates into CASSKGTHNEQFF.

This chain connects TRBV28 to TRBJ1-1; no definite D call. Germline V gene lookup returns CDR1 MDHEN and CDR2 SYDVKM. Trimming stripped 7 bases from V and 7 bases from J, with 16 bases between. CDR3 length equals 13 residues. In DNA, the CDR3 is TGTGCCAGCACTTGGTTCGGTCAGGTTGAAGCTTTCTTT. Translating gives CASTWFGQVEAFF.

The chain combines TRBV10-3 with TRBJ2-7, with D perhaps TRBD1 (5 bases). Per germline, CDR1 ENHRY and CDR2 SYGVKD. The germline V and J ends were trimmed by 5 bases and 7 bases, with 18 bases remaining between them. CDR3 length: 14 amino acids. The CDR3 coding sequence is TGTGCCATCAGTAGACGGACCAGCGACAGTGAGCAGTACTTC. Amino acid sequence: CAISRRTSDSEQYF.

Only one count was recorded for this clone. This chain links TRBV5-8 with TRBJ2-1; D may be TRBD2 (6 bases). This CDR3 comprises 16 residues. Germline assignment: CDR1 SGHTS and CDR2 YDEGEE. Trimming left V 2 bases short and J 0 bases short, with 12 bases between. The CDR3 coding sequence is TGTGCCAGCAGCTTTCGGGCGGGACGCTCCTACAATGAGCAGTTCTTC. Translating it yields CASSFRAGRSYNEQFF.

The chain employs TRBV15 and TRBJ2-5, with a weak D call TRBD2 (6 bases). Trimming pared 6 bases from V and 1 base from J, leaving 18 bases between. Germline V gene sequence: CDR1 LNHNV, CDR2 YYDKDF (reference sequence). CDR3 length equals 16 residues. The CDR3: CATSPLGGALQETQYF. For the CDR3, the DNA is TGTGCCACCAGTCCTTTGGGGGGTGCCCTCCAAGAGACCCAGTACTTC.

The V gene is TRBV7-6, the J gene TRBJ2-3; maybe TRBD1 (7 bases). CDR1 and CDR2 from the germline V gene are SGHVS and FNYEAQ. The CDR3 extends over 16 amino acids. The ends were cut back, 9 bases at V and 0 bases at J, with 19 bases in the middle. The CDR3 is CARGGQPHSSTDTQYF. The CDR3 DNA sequence: TGTGCCAGGGGGGGACAGCCACATTCTAGCACAGATACGCAGTATTTT.

This sequence joins TRBV7-2 and TRBJ2-7; 7 nucleotides agree with TRBD2. CDR1 SGHTA and CDR2 FQGNSA come from the germline V gene. CDR3 length: 15 residues. The ends lost 2 bases at V and 4 bases at J; junction bases unmatched: 8. The CDR3 DNA sequence: TGTGCCAGCAGCTTATCTAGCGGAGATCTTTACGAGCAGTACTTC. Translation: CASSLSSGDLYEQYF.

The chain couples TRBV6-6 to TRBJ2-3, with 10 bases identical to TRBD2. Losses at the gene ends were 0 bases for V and 8 bases for J; bases not matched to a gene: 5. CDR3 size: 15 residues. Germline values: CDR1 MNHNY, CDR2 SVGAGI (reference sequence). The CDR3 DNA follows: TGTGCCAGCAGTTACTCCAGCGGGAGGGCCGGTACGCAGTATTTT. It is translated as CASSYSSGRAGTQYF.

The gene calls are TRBV30 and TRBJ2-7; TRBD2 might be the D (6 bases). CDR3 length: 16 amino acids. Germline V gene lookup returns CDR1 GTSNPN and CDR2 SVGIG (reference sequence). V lost 0 bases, J lost 6 bases, and 21 bases lay in between. CDR3 DNA sequence: TGTGCCTGGAGTGTAATGGGGGAGGCCCGCTCTGCCGAGCAGTACTTC. Translating it yields CAWSVMGEARSAEQYF.

The rearrangement joins TRBV5-1 to TRBJ2-7; no firm D call. Germline V gene sequence: CDR1 SGHRS, CDR2 YFSETQ. The CDR3 is 11 amino acids. The V gene lost 4 bases and the J gene lost 3 bases, with 5 bases spanning the gap. CDR3 amino acids: CASSAGYEQYF. The CDR3 coding sequence is TGCGCCAGCAGCGCTGGCTACGAGCAGTACTTC.

The rearrangement links TRBV10-3 to TRBJ2-1; 8 nucleotides match TRBD2. V dropped 4 bases and J dropped 4; count of bases not matched to a gene: 9. This CDR3 contains 16 residues. The germline V gene has CDR1 ENHRY and CDR2 SYGVKD. This CDR3 reads CAISGTAGGGYNEQFF. The CDR3 DNA sequence: TGTGCCATCAGTGGGACTGCCGGGGGGGGTTACAATGAGCAGTTCTTC.

With respect to this clone: The junction and the germline gene differ at one end; a read error may be behind it. The CDR3 DNA reads as TGCGCCAGCAGCAAAGAAGGGACAGGTCTCGACGAGCAGTACTTC. Residues: CASSKEGTGLDEQYF. This sequence joins TRBV7-3 and TRBJ2-7, with 8 bases matching TRBD1. From germline, CDR1 is SGHTA and CDR2 FQGTGA. CDR3 length equals 15 residues.

The gene calls are TRBV5-1 and TRBJ2-3, with D hard to call. The CDR3 runs to 15 residues. Trimming stripped 0 bases from V and 1 base from J, with 9 bases between. CDR1 SGHRS and CDR2 YFSETQ come from the germline V gene. The CDR3, as DNA: TGCGCCAGCAGCTTGGAGGAGACGGGCACAGATACGCAGTATTTT. Protein product: CASSLEETGTDTQYF.

There are many counts of this clone. The rearrangement uses TRBV5-1 and TRBJ2-1; 11 nucleotides match TRBD2. CDR1 is SGHRS and CDR2 is YFSETQ in the germline V gene. CDR3 length: 14 residues. V lost 7 bases, J lost 5 bases, and 5 bases stayed unmatched. CDR3 DNA: TGCGCCAGCTCGACTAGCGGGAAGGACAATGAGCAGTTCTTC. Translating it yields CASSTSGKDNEQFF.

This chain uses TRBV18 with TRBJ2-3, with TRBD2 matching 12 bases. J lost 6 bases, V lost 3 bases, and 7 bases had no gene match. The CDR3 contains 16 residues. CDR1 and CDR2 (germline): KGHSH, LQKENI. The CDR3 DNA reads as TGTGCCAGCTCACCCGAGCGACTAGCGGGAGAGGATACGCAGTATTTT. Protein sequence: CASSPERLAGEDTQYF.